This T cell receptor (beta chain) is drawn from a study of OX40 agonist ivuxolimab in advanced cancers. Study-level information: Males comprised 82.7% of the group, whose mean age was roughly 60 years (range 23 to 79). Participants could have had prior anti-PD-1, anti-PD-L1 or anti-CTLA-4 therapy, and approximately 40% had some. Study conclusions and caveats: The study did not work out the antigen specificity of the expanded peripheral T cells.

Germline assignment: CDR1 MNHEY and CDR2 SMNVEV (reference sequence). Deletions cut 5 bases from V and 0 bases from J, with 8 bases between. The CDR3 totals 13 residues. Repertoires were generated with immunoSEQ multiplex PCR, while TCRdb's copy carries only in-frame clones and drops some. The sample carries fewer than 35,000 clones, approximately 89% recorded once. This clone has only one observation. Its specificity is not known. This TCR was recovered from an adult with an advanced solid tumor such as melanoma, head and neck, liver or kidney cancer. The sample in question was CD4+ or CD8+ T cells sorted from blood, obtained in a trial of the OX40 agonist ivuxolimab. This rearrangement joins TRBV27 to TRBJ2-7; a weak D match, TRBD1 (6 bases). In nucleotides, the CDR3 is TGTGCCAGCAGTCTCAGGGGCTCCTACGAGCAGTACTTC. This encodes CASSLRGSYEQYF.